This T cell receptor beta chain was identified during a study of cytotoxic CD8 clonotypes in ibrutinib-treated CLL. Study-level results: Public clonotypes occurred uncommonly; on treatment, they contracted or remained stable.

The data were produced by immunoSEQ multiplex PCR, yet TCRdb's version contains in-frame clones alone and is incomplete. In the table there are more than 85,000 clones, roughly 80% of which are singletons. This CDR3 has 13 residues. Germline-derived CDR1 and CDR2 are SGHNT and YYREEE (reference sequence). V was cut by 1 base and J by 7 bases, with 11 bases left in between. A remark on this clone: Antigen specificity is unknown.

The TCR comes from a human donor with chronic lymphocytic leukemia. This chain uses TRBV5-4 with TRBJ1-2; tentative D call: TRBD1 (6 bases). This specimen consisted of PBMCs, obtained after 12 months of ibrutinib treatment. Here the CDR3 reads CASSLWGAGGYTF. The CDR3 bases are TGTGCCAGCAGCTTGTGGGGGGCTGGTGGCTACACCTTC.